These 7 T cell receptor beta chains share one sample of origin, sequenced in a study of T cell responses to AZD1222 COVID-19 vaccine. Sequencing used immunoSEQ multiplex PCR; TCRdb keeps in-frame clones, though not all of them. The profile shows roughly 130,000 clones, roughly nine tenths of them singletons. This specimen was peripheral blood, taken on day 0 of AZD1222 vaccination. These receptors came from an adult in good health.

This clone has just a few counts. CDR3 in DNA: TGTGCCAGCAGTTATATAACCTACGAGCAGTACTTC. Its protein is CASSYITYEQYF. The rearrangement joins TRBV6-2 or TRBV6-3 to TRBJ2-7; D gene uncertain. CDR3 size: 12 residues. CDR1 and CDR2 (germline): MNHEY, SVGEGT. Trimming left V 3 bases short and J 2 bases short, with 5 bases between.

The V call is TRBV28, the J call TRBJ1-6; no definite D call. From germline, CDR1 is MDHEN and CDR2 SYDVKM. The V end was cut by 6 bases, the J end by 11 bases, with 14 bases between. This CDR3 has 13 amino acids. Here the CDR3 reads CASREALKTPLHF. The CDR3 region has the DNA TGTGCCAGCAGAGAGGCCCTTAAGACACCCCTCCACTTT.

The J gene is TRBJ1-6, the V gene TRBV6-2 or TRBV6-3; 10 bases agree with TRBD1. The CDR3 consists of 13 residues. V shed 5 bases and J 9 bases; nucleotides not matched to a gene: 1. The germline V gene encodes CDR1 MNHEY and CDR2 SVGEGT. The DNA of the CDR3 is TGTGCCAGCAGTGACAGGGGGCTTTCACCCCTCCACTTT. It encodes CASSDRGLSPLHF.

The J gene is TRBJ2-6, the V gene TRBV5-8, with TRBD1 matching over 11 bases. The trim removed 7 bases at V and 2 bases at J, leaving 11 bases unmatched. The CDR3 extends over 18 amino acids. The germline V gene encodes CDR1 SGHTS and CDR2 YDEGEE. CDR3 amino acids: CASPRLGTGGTGANVLTF. In nucleotides, the CDR3 is TGTGCCAGCCCGAGGTTGGGGACAGGGGGTACTGGGGCCAACGTCCTGACTTTC.

The rearrangement links TRBV9 to TRBJ2-5, with 12 bases aligning to TRBD1. V lost 4 bases, J lost 5 bases, and 6 bases stayed unmatched. Germline CDR1 SGDLS, CDR2 YYNGEE. The CDR3 is 15 residues long. CDR3: CASSTGTGGRETQYF. The CDR3 DNA is TGTGCCAGCAGCACTGGGACAGGGGGCAGGGAGACCCAGTACTTC.

V gene TRBV18 combines with J gene TRBJ2-3, with D maybe TRBD2 (7 bases). CDR1 is KGHSH, CDR2 LQKENI, per germline. The CDR3 length is 13 residues. The V gene lost 10 bases and the J gene lost 4 bases, with 15 bases spanning the gap. The DNA for the CDR3 is TGTGCCACATTGGGCGGGGGCTCAGATACGCAGTATTTT. Translation: CATLGGGSDTQYF.

The chain combines TRBV6-5 with TRBJ2-7; D is unresolved. Germline V gene sequence: CDR1 MNHEY, CDR2 SVGAGI. The V and J ends lost 4 bases and 3 bases respectively, with 7 bases between them. The CDR3 consists of 12 residues. The CDR3 DNA sequence: TGTGCCAGCAGTTTACTATACTACGAGCAGTACTTC. Its protein is CASSLLYYEQYF.